The 5 T cell receptor beta chains listed next were all sequenced from one sample in a study of blood T cell repertoires in COVID-19. Data came from immunoSEQ multiplex PCR; TCRdb stores just in-frame clones and leaves some out. Among around 230,000 clones listed, about 86% were seen once. The source material was peripheral blood. The receptors come from a woman aged 80 or older with acute or convalescent COVID-19.

This clone showed up just once. V usage is TRBV28 and J usage is TRBJ1-1, with D possibly being TRBD1 (5 bases). The CDR3 is 10 residues long. V was clipped by 9 bases and J by 10 bases, with 12 bases between them. CDR1 and CDR2 (germline): MDHEN, SYDVKM. The CDR3 is CASTQGVAFF. Written as DNA, the CDR3 is TGTGCCAGTACGCAGGGTGTAGCTTTCTTT.

The chain uses TRBV28 and TRBJ2-7; no clear D gene. CDR1 MDHEN and CDR2 SYDVKM come from the germline V gene. The CDR3 has 14 amino acids. Trimming took off 5 bases at V and 5 bases at J, with 16 bases between the two ends. The chain's CDR3 is CASSPEVAIDEQYF. The DNA of the CDR3 is TGTGCCAGCAGTCCCGAGGTGGCTATCGACGAGCAGTACTTC.

This clone was found once. The chain couples TRBV9 to TRBJ1-2; 10 nucleotides match TRBD1. The CDR3 contains 15 residues. Germline-derived CDR1 and CDR2 are SGDLS and YYNGEE. V lost 2 bases and J lost 3; bases outside the gene matches: 4. The CDR3 loop is CASSVRDRGHYGYTF. CDR3 DNA sequence: TGTGCCAGCAGCGTTCGGGACAGGGGTCACTATGGCTACACCTTC.

This clone has just a few counts. The chain couples TRBV11-3 to TRBJ2-7; TRBD1 agrees at 8 bases. This CDR3 has 12 residues. J lost 8 bases, V lost 5 bases, and 5 bases had no gene match. Germline values: CDR1 SGHNT, CDR2 YENEEA. CDR3: CASSLGQGQQYF. The CDR3 nucleotides are TGTGCCAGCAGCCTAGGACAGGGTCAGCAGTACTTC.

V usage is TRBV3-1 (or the pseudogene TRBV3-2) and J usage is TRBJ1-1; D ambiguous. V was trimmed by 8 bases and J by 5 bases, leaving 15 bases between them. The CDR3 spans 13 residues. Per the germline V gene, CDR1 is LGHDT and CDR2 is YNNKEL (reference sequence). The CDR3 is CASHLSGGTEAFF. As DNA, the CDR3 is TGTGCCAGCCACTTGTCTGGCGGAACTGAAGCTTTCTTT.